This T cell receptor (beta chain) came from a study of cytomegalovirus exposure and HLA in healthy donors. Looking at the study overall: Genotyping of 300 to 450 donors showed that roughly 83% belonged to the Caucasian-associated ancestry cluster.

As regards this clone: What it recognizes is unknown.

Study-level points and caveats: Researchers counted over 150 TCR beta chains as cytomegalovirus-associated. Accurate HLA-A and HLA-B prediction from TCR beta sequences was reported for most subjects.

Germline-derived CDR1 and CDR2 are MDHEN and SYDVKM. The CDR3 runs to 16 residues. The primer mix had 60 Vbeta and 13 Jbeta primers. TCRdb's copy holds only in-frame clones and misses some; the assay was immunoSEQ multiplex PCR. The table lists approximately 97,000 clones, around 82% of them singletons, with around 5.2% in the top ten. This TCR derives from a man aged 40-55 years in good health and CMV-seropositive. Sequencing used PBMCs. The chain carries TRBV28 and TRBJ2-5; TRBD1 matches 8 bases. The DNA end is a closer match to TRBJ2-7, so the J assignment may be wrong. DNA of the CDR3: TGTGCCAGCAGTTTACCCCACAGGGGGTATACCTACGAGCAGTACTTC. Its protein product is CASSLPHRGYTYEQYF.